Shown below are 23 T cell receptor beta chains from a single sample sequenced in a study of early T cells in non-severe SARS-CoV-2 infection. Via MiXCR, TCRdb re-called the 5' RACE reads, giving one row per CDR3 protein. Altogether 25,000 to 30,000 distinct CDR3 sequences are present, 6% to 7.5% being singletons, with the ten largest covering 30% to 35%. Source: whole blood, taken at baseline. These receptors were obtained from an adult who was a healthcare worker with PCR-confirmed SARS-CoV-2 infection or an uninfected control (not recorded which).

In this sample, this clonotype turned up many times. The chain employs TRBV12-3 or TRBV12-4 and TRBJ2-3; unclear D gene. The CDR3 has 12 residues. Trimming stripped 6 bases from V and 4 bases from J, with 8 bases between. CDR3 amino acids: CASSLNADTQYF. DNA for the CDR3: TGTGCCAGCAGCCTGAACGCAGATACGCAGTATTTT.

The table lists this clonotype with many counts. The chain recombines TRBV12-3 or TRBV12-4 with TRBJ2-1; 7 nucleotides line up with TRBD1. The CDR3 covers 12 residues. V lost 5 bases to trimming and J lost 6 bases; unmatched junction nucleotides: 1. CDR3 sequence: CASSRDSNEQFF. As DNA, the CDR3 is TGTGCCAGCAGTAGGGACAGCAATGAGCAGTTCTTC.

This clonotype appeared a few times. The V gene is TRBV14, the J gene TRBJ1-3; tentatively, D is TRBD1 (6 bases). CDR3 size: 15 residues. Trimming left V 5 bases short and J 0 bases short, with 11 bases between. Per the germline V gene, CDR1 is SGHDN and CDR2 is FVKESK. CDR3 in DNA: TGTGCCAGCAGCAACTGGGACATCTCTGGAAACACCATATATTTT. Protein: CASSNWDISGNTIYF.

A remark on this clonotype: Possible read error: a much larger clone is one base away. V and J are TRBV5-1 and TRBJ2-3; no clear D. The CDR3 extends over 15 amino acids. Germline-derived CDR1 and CDR2 are SGHRS and YFSETQ. V was trimmed by 0 bases and J by 4 bases, leaving 12 bases between them. The CDR3 spells CASSLARNPADTQYF. The CDR3 DNA reads as TGCGCCAGCAGCTTGGCCAGAAACCCCGCAGATACGCAGTATTTT.

This clonotype was found many times. The rearrangement joins TRBV7-2 to TRBJ2-1; D may be TRBD2 (5 bases). The CDR3 spans 15 residues. Germline assignment: CDR1 SGHTA and CDR2 FQGNSA. Trimming left V 2 bases short and J 7 bases short, with 15 bases between. CDR3 DNA: TGTGCCAGCAGCTTATTTAGCGCAGTCGCAAATGAGCAGTTCTTC. Its protein product is CASSLFSAVANEQFF.

This clonotype was counted only a few times. This chain connects TRBV5-1 to TRBJ2-7; the D is unclear. Trimming took off 4 bases at V and 1 base at J, with 15 bases between the two ends. This CDR3 spans 15 amino acids. Germline CDR1 and CDR2: SGHRS and YFSETQ. The CDR3: CASSNLGQISYEQYF. In DNA, the CDR3 is TGCGCCAGCAGCAATTTAGGGCAGATTTCCTACGAGCAGTACTTC.

This clonotype was recorded at least ten times. This chain joins TRBV7-9 and TRBJ1-6, with D possibly being TRBD1 (5 bases). Trimming took off 5 bases at V and 2 bases at J, with 10 bases between the two ends. Germline loops: CDR1 SEHNR, CDR2 FQNEAQ (reference sequence). The CDR3 totals 15 residues. In nucleotides, the CDR3 is TGTGCCAGCAGCGGGGCCGGGACCTATAATTCACCCCTCCACTTT. Its protein is CASSGAGTYNSPLHF.

This chain joins TRBV4-2 and TRBJ1-2, with D perhaps TRBD1 (6 bases). Germline-derived CDR1 and CDR2 are LGHNA and YNFKEQ. With 4 bases removed from V and 0 bases from J, the gap between germline ends came to 12 bases. This CDR3 has 15 amino acids. In DNA form, the CDR3 reads TGTGCCAGCAGCCCTCCGGACAGACCTAACTATGGCTACACCTTC. Protein product: CASSPPDRPNYGYTF.

This clonotype was seen ten or more times. J is TRBJ1-5 and V is TRBV19; 10 nucleotides line up with TRBD1. CDR1 is LNHDA, CDR2 SQIVND, per germline (reference sequence). J lost 5 bases, V lost 3 bases, and 4 bases had no gene match. The CDR3 length is 15 residues. The CDR3 spells CASSIGTGAHQPQHF. Written as DNA, the CDR3 is TGTGCCAGTAGTATTGGGACAGGGGCACATCAGCCCCAGCATTTT.

This clonotype was detected many times. CDR3 DNA sequence: TGTGCCAGCAGCTTAGATGTGGGGCTAGCGGGCGAACCCTACGAGCAGTACTTC. As protein: CASSLDVGLAGEPYEQYF. V and J are TRBV5-5 and TRBJ2-7, with 8 bases fitting TRBD2. Per germline, CDR1 SGHKS and CDR2 YYEKEE (reference sequence). The CDR3 covers 18 residues. With V trimmed by 2 bases and J by 2 bases, 15 bases remained unmatched.

This clonotype was observed at least ten times. The genes are TRBV7-2 and TRBJ2-1; 11 bases align to TRBD2. Trimming removed 3 bases from V and 0 bases from J; junction bases left unmatched: 10. Germline V lookup: CDR1 SGHTA, CDR2 FQGNSA. The CDR3 runs 19 residues. The CDR3 region has the DNA TGTGCCAGCAGCTTCGGGACTAGCGGAATCACGGGCTCCTACAATGAGCAGTTCTTC. Protein sequence: CASSFGTSGITGSYNEQFF.

This rearrangement joins TRBV7-2 to TRBJ2-3, with D perhaps matching TRBD2 (5 bases). The V and J ends lost 4 bases and 2 bases respectively, with 13 bases between them. The CDR3 spans 15 residues. The germline V gene encodes CDR1 SGHTA and CDR2 FQGNSA. The CDR3 loop is CASSWRAGDTDTQYF. The CDR3 DNA follows: TGTGCCAGCAGCTGGAGAGCCGGGGACACAGATACGCAGTATTTT. The entire variable domain, with the rest obtained from reference TRBV7-2 and TRBJ2-3, is as follows: GAGVSQSPSNKVTEKGKDVELRCDPISGHTALYWYRQSLGQGLEFLIYFQGNSAPDKSGLPSDRFSAERTGGSVSTLTIQRTQQEDSAVYLCASSWRAGDTDTQYFGPGTRLTVL.

Many counts were recorded for this clonotype. J is TRBJ2-1 and V is TRBV28; 7 bases are shared with TRBD2. J lost 7 bases, V lost 3 bases, and 6 bases had no gene match. The CDR3 consists of 14 residues. Germline lookup yields CDR1 MDHEN and CDR2 SYDVKM. In DNA form, the CDR3 reads TGTGCCAGCAGTTTTCCGGGGGGTAGGAATGAGCAGTTCTTC. Translating gives CASSFPGGRNEQFF.

V and J are TRBV5-1 and TRBJ1-4, with TRBD1 matching over 8 bases. Per the germline V gene, CDR1 is SGHRS and CDR2 is YFSETQ. V lost 5 bases and J lost 5; bases outside the gene matches: 2. This CDR3 comprises 13 residues. The CDR3 loop reads CASRGQENEKLFF. The CDR3, as DNA: TGCGCCAGCAGGGGACAGGAGAATGAAAAACTGTTTTTT.

Ten or more counts support this clonotype. The chain carries TRBV18 and TRBJ2-7; 9 nucleotides align to TRBD1. The CDR3 consists of 14 residues. V was clipped by 4 bases and J by 2 bases; unmatched bases: 3. Germline CDR1 and CDR2: KGHSH and LQKENI. Written as DNA, the CDR3 is TGTGCCAGCTCACAGGACAGGGGTACCTACGAGCAGTACTTC. Its translation: CASSQDRGTYEQYF.

Regarding this clonotype: A much larger clone lies a single base off, so this may be a read error. The J gene is TRBJ2-1, the V gene TRBV24-1; maybe TRBD2 (7 bases). Germline CDR1 reads KGHDR; CDR2 reads SFDVKD. The V and J ends lost 1 base and 3 bases respectively, with 21 bases between them. The CDR3 totals 19 residues. The CDR3 spells CATSDFKGGGGAHYNEQFF. Written as DNA, the CDR3 is TGTGCCACCAGTGATTTTAAAGGGGGGGGAGGCGCCCACTACAATGAGCAGTTCTTC.

This clonotype was detected many times. The chain links TRBV7-6 to TRBJ1-2; TRBD1 agrees at 8 bases. The V segment lost 5 bases and the J segment 5 bases; nucleotides outside the gene matches: 4. Germline V gene lookup returns CDR1 SGHVS and CDR2 FNYEAQ. The CDR3 consists of 13 residues. CDR3 sequence (DNA): TGTGCCAGCAGCGCAGACAGGGGATATGGCTACACCTTC. This encodes CASSADRGYGYTF.

This clonotype was seen at least ten times. The chain couples TRBV7-2 to TRBJ1-1; D unclear. Germline CDR1 reads SGHTA; CDR2 reads FQGNSA. Trimming pared 2 bases from V and 0 bases from J, leaving 4 bases between. The CDR3 is 13 amino acids. Here the CDR3 DNA reads TGTGCCAGCAGCTTATCCGTGAACACTGAAGCTTTCTTT. Its protein is CASSLSVNTEAFF. The complete variable domain, with remaining parts taken from reference TRBV7-2 and TRBJ1-1, reads GAGVSQSPSNKVTEKGKDVELRCDPISGHTALYWYRQSLGQGLEFLIYFQGNSAPDKSGLPSDRFSAERTGGSVSTLTIQRTQQEDSAVYLCASSLSVNTEAFFGQGTRLTVV.

The gene calls are TRBV12-3 or TRBV12-4 and TRBJ2-5; no clear D. V was trimmed by 2 bases and J by 2 bases, leaving 9 bases between them. The CDR3 sequence is 14 residues long. CDR3 protein: CASSLNVQQETQYF. CDR3 sequence (DNA): TGTGCCAGCAGTTTAAACGTTCAACAAGAGACCCAGTACTTC.

This clonotype has just a few counts. A much larger clonotype is one base distant, so this may be a read error. This chain links TRBV15 with TRBJ1-1; weak D call: TRBD1 (6 bases). The CDR3 sequence is 16 residues long. Germline V gene lookup returns CDR1 LNHNV and CDR2 YYDKDF (reference sequence). V lost 0 bases to trimming and J lost 3 bases, with 14 bases between them. CDR3 in DNA: TGTGCCACCAGCAGAGACCCCAGGGGACGACACACTGAAGCTTTCTTT. It encodes CATSRDPRGRHTEAFF.

This clonotype counts as medium-sized. The chain carries TRBV7-2 and TRBJ2-5; no reliable D call. Trimming left V 1 base short and J 2 bases short, with 8 bases between. The CDR3 is made up of 14 amino acids. The V gene's germline CDR1 is SGHTA and CDR2 FQGNSA. For the CDR3, the DNA is TGTGCCAGCAGCTTAGATGGCAGACAAGAGACCCAGTACTTC. It codes for CASSLDGRQETQYF.

V and J are TRBV6-1 and TRBJ2-5, with TRBD2 matching 12 bases. V was clipped by 7 bases and J by 2 bases; unmatched bases: 5. This CDR3 has 15 residues. The germline gives CDR1 MNHNS, CDR2 SASEGT. Written as DNA, the CDR3 is TGTGCCAGCACCCTAGCGGGAGGGGGACAAGAGACCCAGTACTTC. This gives the protein CASTLAGGGQETQYF.

This clonotype was observed at least ten times. In DNA form, the CDR3 reads TGTGCCAGCAGCTTGTTGCAGTCCTATGGCTACACCTTC. It translates to CASSLLQSYGYTF. The J gene is TRBJ1-2, the V gene TRBV5-6; D is undetermined. Germline V lookup: CDR1 SGHDT, CDR2 YYEEEE. The germline V and J ends were trimmed by 1 base and 4 bases, with 8 bases remaining between them. CDR3 size: 13 residues.